The following is a TCR beta chain sequence with its context. On sorted subsets, replicate PCRs used about 200 ng DNA, or about 30,000 T cell genomes. Sequencing was performed with immunoSEQ multiplex PCR; in TCRdb, only in-frame clones are kept and a portion is missing. The table lists some 1 million clones, under 80% of them singletons. The sample is drawn from a study of shared clonotypes between healthy human individuals. The germline V and J ends were trimmed by 1 base and 5 bases, with 9 bases remaining between them. Germline V lookup: CDR1 SGHTA, CDR2 FQGNSA. This CDR3 is 14 amino acids long. The sample comprised memory CD4+ T cells sorted from blood. Subset reported: CD45RA-negative fraction. V is TRBV7-2 and J is TRBJ1-5, with D possibly being TRBD1 (5 bases). The clonotype originates from a man between 18 and 35 years old in good health. The CDR3 DNA reads as TGTGCCAGCAGCTTAGAATGGGGGTATCAGCCCCAGCATTTT. Translation gives CASSLEWGYQPQHF. Variable domain in full (rest from reference TRBV7-2 and TRBJ1-5): GAGVSQSPSNKVTEKGKDVELRCDPISGHTALYWYRQSLGQGLEFLIYFQGNSAPDKSGLPSDRFSAERTGGSVSTLTIQRTQQEDSAVYLCASSLEWGYQPQHFGDGTRLSIL.